Listed below are T cell receptor beta chains from one sample, sequenced in a study of PD-1 blockade in mismatch repair-deficient tumors. The method was immunoSEQ multiplex PCR; TCRdb's version includes in-frame clones alone and lacks a portion of them. The sample lists about 68,000 clones, around 73% occurring once. The sample consisted of peripheral blood, taken 2 weeks after starting pembrolizumab. The receptors were sampled from an adult with mismatch repair-deficient cancer. The CDR3 runs from the conserved cysteine through the conserved F or W. D genes are given only for firm matches. Some rows have no size entry. The others give once, few or many, or a class for an expanded clone.

j_call	clone_size	v_call	d_call	cdr3_nt	cdr3_aa
TRBJ2-7	NA	TRBV29-1	TRBD1	TGCAGCGTTGAAGATCTGGGAGACAGGGGGATGCTCGAGCAGTACTTC	CSVEDLGDRGMLEQYF
TRBJ1-1	NA	TRBV6-1	NA	TGTGCCAGCAGTGAAGACGACAACAGGGCTGAAGCTTTCTTT	CASSEDDNRAEAFF
TRBJ2-7	NA	TRBV5-6	NA	TGTGCCAGCAGCTTGGCCTACTACGAGCAGTACTTC	CASSLAYYEQYF
TRBJ1-1	NA	TRBV29-1	TRBD1	TGCAGCGTTGACGGGACAGGGGCGAACACTGAAGCTTTCTTT	CSVDGTGANTEAFF
TRBJ1-4	NA	TRBV18	NA	TGTGCCAGCTCGCAGGGGAGACAGGATGAAAAACTGTTTTTT	CASSQGRQDEKLFF
TRBJ2-7	many	TRBV19	TRBD1	TGTGCCAGTAGCCCGGAGTGGACAGGGGAGCAGTACTTC	CASSPEWTGEQYF
TRBJ1-1	NA	TRBV6-5	TRBD1	TGTGCCAGCAGTTACAACGGACAGGAAATAGGTAGAGCTTTCTTT	CASSYNGQEIGRAFF
TRBJ2-3	NA	TRBV19	NA	TGTGCCAGTAGTACCCCCAGCCTCACAGATACGCAGTATTTT	CASSTPSLTDTQYF
TRBJ1-1	NA	TRBV5-1	NA	TGCGCCAGCAGCTTGAGTGGGACACTGAACACTGAAGCTTTCTTT	CASSLSGTLNTEAFF
TRBJ2-5	NA	TRBV5-6	NA	TGTGCCAGCAGCTTGGCACTAGACTCAGGAGAGACCCAGTACTTC	CASSLALDSGETQYF
TRBJ2-7	NA	TRBV5-1	NA	TGCGCCAGCAGCCCGAGACAGGCGACGTCCTACGAGCAGTACTTC	CASSPRQATSYEQYF
TRBJ2-3	NA	TRBV7-3	TRBD2	TGTGCCAGCAGCTTAATAGGGGAGGGGGATACGCAGTATTTT	CASSLIGEGDTQYF
TRBJ1-2	NA	TRBV30	NA	TGTGCCTGGAGGGTCCAATATGGCTACACCTTC	CAWRVQYGYTF
TRBJ2-2	few	TRBV9	NA	TGTGCCAGCAGCGTAGAGGACGCGAACACCGGGGAGCTGTTTTTT	CASSVEDANTGELFF
TRBJ2-3	NA	TRBV9	NA	TGTGCCAGCAGCGTAGAACTAGCTCGTGCGGATACGCAGTATTTT	CASSVELARADTQYF
TRBJ1-1	NA	TRBV5-1	TRBD1	TGCGCCAGCAGCTTGGGGGACAGGGTCACTGAAGCTTTCTTT	CASSLGDRVTEAFF
TRBJ1-5	few	TRBV7-9	TRBD1	TGTGCCAGCAGCTCCGGACAGGATAATCAGCCCCAGCATTTT	CASSSGQDNQPQHF
TRBJ2-1	few	TRBV5-1	NA	TGCGCCAGCAGCTTACGTAATGAGCAGTTCTTC	CASSLRNEQFF
TRBJ2-7	NA	TRBV5-4	NA	TGTGCCAGCAGCTTGGGGACAGCGGAGGGGCTTGACGAGCAGTACTTC	CASSLGTAEGLDEQYF
TRBJ2-3	NA	TRBV11-2	TRBD2	TGTGCCAGCAGCCAACCGGGACTAGCGGGAGGAGATACGCAGTATTTT	CASSQPGLAGGDTQYF
TRBJ2-3	NA	TRBV4-1	TRBD2	TGCGCCAGCAGCCAAGCAGGGACTAGCGGAAAAGGGGATACGCAGTATTTT	CASSQAGTSGKGDTQYF
TRBJ1-2	NA	TRBV29-1	NA	TGCAGCGTTGAAGAATATAGAGGCTATGGCTACACCTTC	CSVEEYRGYGYTF
TRBJ2-1	NA	TRBV6-1	NA	TGTGCCAGCAGTGAATTTCCTTTGACAGGTTATGAGCAGTTCTTC	CASSEFPLTGYEQFF
TRBJ2-5	NA	TRBV11-2	NA	TGTGCCAGCAGCTCTGGACAGATGAGACAAGAGTCCCAGTACTTC	CASSSGQMRQESQYF
TRBJ2-7	NA	TRBV7-2	NA	TGTGCCAGCAGCCTTTCCTACGAGCAGTACTTC	CASSLSYEQYF
TRBJ2-7	NA	TRBV7-2	NA	TGTGCCAGCAGCTCCCGGCAGTACGAGCAGTACTTC	CASSSRQYEQYF
TRBJ1-1	once	TRBV11-2	TRBD1	TGTGCCAGCAGTACTAGACAGGGAAATAGAACTGAAGCTTTCTTT	CASSTRQGNRTEAFF
TRBJ2-7	few	TRBV11-3	NA	TGTGCCAGCTGGGACACTCAAAGGGTAGGGGAGCAGTACTTC	CASWDTQRVGEQYF
TRBJ1-3	NA	TRBV7-8	NA	TGTGCCAGCGCTACACCCTTGAGCTCTGGAAACACCATATATTTT	CASATPLSSGNTIYF
TRBJ1-2	NA	TRBV6-1	TRBD1	TGTGCCAGCAGTCAATCCCCGGACAGGAACTATGGCTACACCTTC	CASSQSPDRNYGYTF
TRBJ1-1	NA	TRBV7-3	NA	TGTGCCAGCAGCTTAGGGGCGTACACTGAAGCTTTCTTT	CASSLGAYTEAFF
TRBJ2-5	NA	TRBV5-4	NA	TGTGCCAGCAGCAACCGGCCCAGTCCCCAAGAGACCCAGTACTTC	CASSNRPSPQETQYF
TRBJ2-1	NA	TRBV4-1	TRBD1	TGCGCCAGCAGACCTCCGGGACAGGGACTCAATGAGCAGTTCTTC	CASRPPGQGLNEQFF
TRBJ2-4	NA	TRBV21-1	NA	TGTGCCAGCCCGGGCGGGAGAGCCAAAAACATTCAGTACTTC	CASPGGRAKNIQYF
TRBJ2-1	NA	TRBV7-7	NA	TGTGCTAGCAGCTTACAGGACTGGGGGGACAATGAGCAGTTCTTC	CASSLQDWGDNEQFF
TRBJ2-1	NA	TRBV19	NA	TGTGCCAGTAGTCTGACAGGTAACTACAATGAGCAGTTCTTC	CASSLTGNYNEQFF
TRBJ1-5	once	TRBV4-1	NA	TGCGCCAGCAGCCAAGATCCTAGGTCTGCAGGCCCCATTCAGCCCCAGCATTTT	CASSQDPRSAGPIQPQHF
TRBJ1-1	NA	TRBV11-3	NA	TGTGCCAGCAGCTTAGCTCTGCCTGGGGCGAGTTACACTGAAGCTTTCTTT	CASSLALPGASYTEAFF
TRBJ2-3	NA	TRBV19	NA	TGTGCCAGTAGTATAGACCCAGGTTCAGATACGCAGTATTTT	CASSIDPGSDTQYF
TRBJ2-3	NA	TRBV5-4	TRBD2	TGTGCCAGCAGCTTGGGGCTAGCGGGAGGGTTAGATACGCAGTATTTT	CASSLGLAGGLDTQYF
TRBJ1-3	NA	TRBV4-2	NA	TGTGCCAGCAGCCAAAATACAGGGAATTCTGGAAACACCATATATTTT	CASSQNTGNSGNTIYF
TRBJ2-3	NA	TRBV18	NA	TGTGCCAGCTCACCACCGGCGGGACAGCTCACAGATACGCAGTATTTT	CASSPPAGQLTDTQYF
TRBJ2-2	once	TRBV10-1	NA	TGCGCCAGCAGTAGGCGTGGGGACGGGGAGCTGTTTTTT	CASSRRGDGELFF
TRBJ2-7	NA	TRBV6-5	TRBD1	TGTGCCAGCAGATACCGACAGGGACCCTACGAGCAGTACTTC	CASRYRQGPYEQYF
TRBJ1-2	NA	TRBV10-3	NA	TGTGCCATCAGTGCACGGGACATAGGGACTCAGAATGGCTACACCTTC	CAISARDIGTQNGYTF
TRBJ1-5	few	TRBV6-6	NA	TGTGCCAGCAGTTTCAGGGATGCGGGTCAGCCCCAGCATTTT	CASSFRDAGQPQHF
TRBJ2-2	NA	TRBV9	NA	TGTGCCAGCAGCTTAAACCCTAGCGATCACACCGGGGAGCTGTTTTTT	CASSLNPSDHTGELFF
TRBJ1-2	NA	TRBV6-1	NA	TGTGCCAGCAGTGAAGCTAAGGGAGTCCCGGGACTCAGCTACACCTTC	CASSEAKGVPGLSYTF
TRBJ2-2	NA	TRBV6-6	NA	TGTGCCAGCAGTAGCGGACGTTCGAACACCGGGGAGCTGTTTTTT	CASSSGRSNTGELFF
TRBJ2-7	NA	TRBV11-2	NA	TGTGCCAGCAGCTTAGGAGTTCTGGACAGTCCCAAGATGGAGCAGTACTTC	CASSLGVLDSPKMEQYF
TRBJ1-1	NA	TRBV7-8	NA	TGTGCCAGCAGCCGTTCAAGAAGTCCCACTGAAGCTTTCTTT	CASSRSRSPTEAFF
TRBJ2-2	NA	TRBV18	NA	TGTGCCAGCTCACCATTGGGGACCACGAACACCGGGGAGCTGTTTTTT	CASSPLGTTNTGELFF
TRBJ2-7	NA	TRBV12-2	NA	TGTGCTTCCTGGGGGTTAGCGGGAGGGTACGAGCAGTACTTC	CASWGLAGGYEQYF
TRBJ2-7	NA	TRBV27	TRBD2	TGTGCCAGCAGACGCGGGACTAGCGGGACCTACGAGCAGTACTTC	CASRRGTSGTYEQYF
TRBJ2-6	NA	TRBV6-5	NA	TGTGCCAGCAGTTTGGGGGCTGGGGCCAACGTCCTGACTTTC	CASSLGAGANVLTF